The present TCR beta chain was sequenced within a study of OX40 agonist ivuxolimab in advanced cancers. Study overall: Partial responses were achieved by three patients, one with hepatocellular carcinoma and two with cutaneous melanoma.

Study-wide results and caveats: The study observed clonal expansion of CD4+ and CD8+ blood T cells by week 6 at 0.1 to 3.0 mg/kg. Mean expanded clone counts were higher in CD8+ than CD4+ T cells.

The CDR3 has 8 amino acids. Trimming took off 11 bases at V and 11 bases at J, with 9 bases between the two ends. Looked up from germline, CDR1 is MNHEY and CDR2 is SVGAGI. On this clone itself: What it binds is not known.

Only in-frame clones appear in the TCRdb table, and some are missing; sequencing was by immunoSEQ multiplex PCR. This table holds 65,000 to 80,000 clones, roughly 87% found once. The sequence derives from an adult with an advanced solid tumor such as melanoma, head and neck, liver or kidney cancer. This chain connects TRBV6-5 to TRBJ1-1; no firm D call. Specimen: CD4+ or CD8+ T cells sorted from blood, collected in a trial of the OX40 agonist ivuxolimab. The CDR3, as DNA: TGTGCCTGTCCCCCGGCTTTCTTT. This gives the protein CACPPAFF.